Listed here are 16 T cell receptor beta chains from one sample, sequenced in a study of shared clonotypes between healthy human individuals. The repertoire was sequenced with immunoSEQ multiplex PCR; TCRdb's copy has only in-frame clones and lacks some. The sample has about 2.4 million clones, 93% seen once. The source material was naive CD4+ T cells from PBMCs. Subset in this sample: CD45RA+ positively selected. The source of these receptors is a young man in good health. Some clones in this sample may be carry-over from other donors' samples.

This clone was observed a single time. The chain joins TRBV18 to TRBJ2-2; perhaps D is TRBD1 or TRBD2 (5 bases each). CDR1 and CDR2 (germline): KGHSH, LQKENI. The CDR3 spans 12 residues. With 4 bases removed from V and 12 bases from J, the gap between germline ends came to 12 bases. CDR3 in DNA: TGTGCCAGCTCACTGGGACGCGAGAAGCTGTTTTTT. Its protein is CASSLGREKLFF. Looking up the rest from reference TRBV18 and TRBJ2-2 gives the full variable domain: NAGVMQNPRHLVRRRGQEARLRCSPMKGHSHVYWYRQLPEEGLKFMVYLQKENIIDESGMPKERFSAEFPKEGPSILRIQQVVRGDSAAYFCASSLGREKLFFGEGSRLTVL.

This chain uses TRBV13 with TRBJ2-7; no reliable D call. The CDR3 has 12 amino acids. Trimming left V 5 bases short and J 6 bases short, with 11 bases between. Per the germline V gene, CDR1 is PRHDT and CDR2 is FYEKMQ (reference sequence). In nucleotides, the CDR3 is TGTGCCAGCAGCACCGGAGAGCTCGAGCAGTACTTC. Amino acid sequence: CASSTGELEQYF.

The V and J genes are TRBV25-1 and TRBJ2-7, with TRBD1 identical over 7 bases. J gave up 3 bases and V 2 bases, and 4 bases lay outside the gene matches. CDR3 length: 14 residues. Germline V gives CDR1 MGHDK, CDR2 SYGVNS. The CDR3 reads CASSERTGGYEQYF. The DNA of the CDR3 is TGTGCCAGCAGTGAAAGGACAGGAGGCTACGAGCAGTACTTC.

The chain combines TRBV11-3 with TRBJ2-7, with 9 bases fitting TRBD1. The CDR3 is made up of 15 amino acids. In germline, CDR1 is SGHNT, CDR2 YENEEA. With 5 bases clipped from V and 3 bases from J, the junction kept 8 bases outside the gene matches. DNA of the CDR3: TGTGCCAGCAGCCGAGGCATGGACAGGGGCTACGAGCAGTACTTC. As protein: CASSRGMDRGYEQYF.

The CDR3 reads CASKDSNQPQHF. The CDR3 bases are TGTGCCAGCAAGGATAGCAATCAGCCCCAGCATTTT. The chain combines TRBV28 with TRBJ1-5, with unresolved D. This CDR3 region has 12 residues. V was cut by 7 bases and J by 0 bases, with 4 bases left in between. The germline gives CDR1 MDHEN, CDR2 SYDVKM.

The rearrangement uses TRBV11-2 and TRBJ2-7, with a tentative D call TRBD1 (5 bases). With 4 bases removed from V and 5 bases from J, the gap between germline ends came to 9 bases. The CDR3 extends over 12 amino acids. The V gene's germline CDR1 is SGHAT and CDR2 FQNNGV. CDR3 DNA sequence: TGTGCCAGCAGCTCGCCCAGGGACGAGCAGTACTTC. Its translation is CASSSPRDEQYF. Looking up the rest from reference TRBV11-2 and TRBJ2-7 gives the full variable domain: EAGVAQSPRYKIIEKRQSVAFWCNPISGHATLYWYQQILGQGPKLLIQFQNNGVVDDSQLPKDRFSAERLKGVDSTLKIQPAKLEDSAVYLCASSSPRDEQYFGPGTRLTVT.

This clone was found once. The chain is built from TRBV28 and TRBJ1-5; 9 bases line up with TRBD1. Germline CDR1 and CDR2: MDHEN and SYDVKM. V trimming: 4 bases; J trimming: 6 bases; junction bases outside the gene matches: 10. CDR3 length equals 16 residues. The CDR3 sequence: CASSSLTGGWGQPQHF. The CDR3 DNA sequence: TGTGCCAGCAGTTCCCTAACAGGGGGCTGGGGTCAGCCCCAGCATTTT.

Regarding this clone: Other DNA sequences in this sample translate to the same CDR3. CDR3 sequence reads: CASSYSGGTDTQYF. In nucleotides, the CDR3 is TGTGCCAGCAGTTACTCAGGTGGCACAGATACGCAGTATTTT. The chain employs TRBV6-5 and TRBJ2-3; D gene ambiguous. V was pared by 0 bases and J by 1 base, with 5 bases between. Germline assignment: CDR1 MNHEY and CDR2 SVGAGI. The CDR3 is 14 residues long.

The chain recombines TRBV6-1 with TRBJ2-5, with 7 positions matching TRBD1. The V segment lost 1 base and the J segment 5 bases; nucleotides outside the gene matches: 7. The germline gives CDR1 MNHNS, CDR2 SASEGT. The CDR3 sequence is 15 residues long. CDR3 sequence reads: CASSEDDRAWETQYF. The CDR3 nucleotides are TGTGCCAGCAGTGAAGATGACAGGGCGTGGGAGACCCAGTACTTC.

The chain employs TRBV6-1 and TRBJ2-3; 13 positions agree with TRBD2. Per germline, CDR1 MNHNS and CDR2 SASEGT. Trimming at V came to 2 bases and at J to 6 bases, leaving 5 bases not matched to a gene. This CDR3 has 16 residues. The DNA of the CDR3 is TGTGCCAGCAGTGAAACGAGGACTAGCGGGAGTGATACGCAGTATTTT. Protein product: CASSETRTSGSDTQYF.

The CDR3 here is CASSLDLLNEQFF. The CDR3 DNA is TGTGCCAGCAGCTTAGATCTTCTCAATGAGCAGTTCTTC. The rearrangement uses TRBV7-7 and TRBJ2-1, with no clear D. The V gene's germline CDR1 is SSHAT and CDR2 FNYEAQ (reference sequence). The CDR3 has 13 amino acids. The germline V and J ends were trimmed by 1 base and 6 bases, with 7 bases remaining between them.

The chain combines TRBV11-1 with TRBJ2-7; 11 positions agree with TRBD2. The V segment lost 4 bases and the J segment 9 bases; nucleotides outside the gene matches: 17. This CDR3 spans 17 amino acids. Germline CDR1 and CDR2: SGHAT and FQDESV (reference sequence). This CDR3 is CASSCLRLAGTVCGQYF. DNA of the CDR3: TGTGCCAGCAGCTGCCTTAGACTAGCGGGGACCGTGTGCGGGCAGTACTTC.

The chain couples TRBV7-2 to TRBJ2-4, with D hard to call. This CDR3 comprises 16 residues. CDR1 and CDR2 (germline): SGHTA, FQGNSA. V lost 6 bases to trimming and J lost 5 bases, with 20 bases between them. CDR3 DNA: TGTGCCAGCAGTCCAAGAAGCGTTATTATGGAAAACATTCAGTACTTC. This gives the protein CASSPRSVIMENIQYF.

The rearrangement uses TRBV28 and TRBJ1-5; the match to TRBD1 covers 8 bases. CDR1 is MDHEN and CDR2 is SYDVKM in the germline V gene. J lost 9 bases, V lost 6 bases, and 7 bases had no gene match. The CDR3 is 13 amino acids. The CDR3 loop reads CASRKRTGLPQHF. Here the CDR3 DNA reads TGTGCCAGCAGGAAAAGGACAGGGTTGCCCCAGCATTTT.

Written as DNA, the CDR3 is TGCGCCAGCAGCTTAGCGGGAGAGCTCACCGGGGAGCTGTTTTTT. This translates into CASSLAGELTGELFF. V usage is TRBV5-1 and J usage is TRBJ2-2; 8 positions match TRBD2. Germline V gene sequence: CDR1 SGHRS, CDR2 YFSETQ. The V gene end was trimmed by 2 bases and the J gene end by 4 bases; junction bases not matched to a gene: 4. CDR3 length equals 15 residues.

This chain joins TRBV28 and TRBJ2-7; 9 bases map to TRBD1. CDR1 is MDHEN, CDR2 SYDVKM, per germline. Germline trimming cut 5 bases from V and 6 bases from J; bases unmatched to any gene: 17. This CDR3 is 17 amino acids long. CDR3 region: CASSGPMGQGFLREQYF. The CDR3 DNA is TGTGCCAGCAGTGGGCCGATGGGACAGGGCTTCCTACGCGAGCAGTACTTC.